This TCR beta chain was sequenced in a study of Tregs in tolerant kidney transplant recipients. This CDR3 spans 15 amino acids. V was clipped by 2 bases and J by 5 bases; unmatched bases: 2. The germline gives CDR1 KGHSH, CDR2 LQKENI. As to this clone: Distinct nucleotide sequences in the sample also encode this CDR3.

Assay: immunoSEQ multiplex PCR; the TCRdb copy retains only in-frame clones and omits some. Here the sample spans 200,000 to 300,000 clones, roughly 80% being singletons. This clonotype was sampled from a human donor in good health. J is TRBJ1-5 and V is TRBV18; TRBD1 aligns across 11 bases. Sequencing was performed on CD4+ T cells from blood. CDR3 amino acids: CASSPGTGGDQPQHF. The CDR3 DNA is TGTGCCAGCTCACCAGGGACAGGGGGAGATCAGCCCCAGCATTTT.